This T cell receptor beta chain was found in a study of blood T cell repertoires in COVID-19. This CDR3 has 15 residues. Trimming took off 8 bases at V and 0 bases at J, with 13 bases between the two ends. CDR1 is MGHDK and CDR2 is SYGVNS in the germline V gene. The method was immunoSEQ multiplex PCR; TCRdb's version includes in-frame clones alone and lacks a portion of them. This repertoire shows about 300,000 clones, 70% to 90% found once; its top ten account for 6% to 8%. The chain is built from TRBV25-1 and TRBJ1-4; possibly TRBD1 for D (5 bases). The TCR was taken from a woman aged 50 to 60 with COVID-19, enrolled during active disease. The sample taken for sequencing was peripheral blood. The CDR3 reads CASSSGGSTNEKLFF. CDR3 nucleotides: TGTGCCAGCTCCAGCGGGGGGTCAACTAATGAAAAACTGTTTTTT.